These T cell receptor beta chains were read from a single sample in a study of blood T cells in healthy people across ages. TCRdb redid the calling of the 5' RACE reads with MiXCR, one entry per CDR3 protein. This table holds about 1 million distinct CDR3 sequences, 35% to 55% found once. Sequencing was performed on blood. Every receptor here comes from a woman aged 55-69 years in good health. CDR3s leave out the opening cysteine and the closing phenylalanine or tryptophan. D genes are given only for firm matches.

d_gene,j_gene,v_gene,CDR3aa
NA,TRBJ2-3,TRBV4-1,ASGPSGGDTQY
TRBD2,TRBJ2-5,TRBV6-5,ASSPRVRLAGETQY
NA,TRBJ2-3,TRBV6-4,ASSDSFSSTDTQY
NA,TRBJ2-2,TRBV25-1,ASRRGGVTGELF
NA,TRBJ2-7,TRBV2,ASKGTNSLYEQY
NA,TRBJ2-1,TRBV15,ATSKSRDGKQF
TRBD1,TRBJ2-1,TRBV11-3,ASSLRGLAGEQF
TRBD1,TRBJ2-3,TRBV27,ASSTRDRATDTQY
NA,TRBJ2-3,TRBV29-1,SVEDLLRSTDTQY
TRBD2,TRBJ2-7,TRBV5-1,ASSDRLAGPYGQY
NA,TRBJ2-5,TRBV9,ATSVGRAAQETQY
NA,NA,TRBV6-5,ASSWTQTYEQY
TRBD1,NA,TRBV6-5,ASSYSTAGGEQY
NA,TRBJ2-1,TRBV3-1,ASSPNFRGGYNEQF
NA,TRBJ1-5,TRBV10-3,AISEGINQPQH
NA,TRBJ1-4,TRBV25-1,ASSRIGGEEEKLF
NA,TRBJ1-1,TRBV6-5,ASSPGRSEAF
TRBD1,TRBJ1-2,TRBV5-1,ASSSGQGHGYT
NA,TRBJ2-3,TRBV21-1,ASSKAPPSGRADTQY
TRBD2,TRBJ2-7,TRBV28,ASRGGLANYEQY
NA,TRBJ2-7,TRBV15,ATSGRGGESYEQY
TRBD2,TRBJ2-1,TRBV7-2,ASSSLAANSYNEQF
NA,TRBJ2-3,TRBV9,ASSSDAGGGRTDTQY
NA,TRBJ2-3,TRBV27,ASSLSVLTNTDTQY
NA,TRBJ1-5,TRBV18,ASSPPGSQQPQH
TRBD2,TRBJ2-1,TRBV5-1,ASSPTLAGGNEQF
NA,TRBJ2-1,TRBV20-1,SVSRPLSRVDEQF
NA,TRBJ2-3,TRBV27,ASAHTYILASTDTQY
TRBD1,TRBJ1-2,TRBV29-1,SVEAQGTGGNYGYT
NA,TRBJ2-3,TRBV2,AKNRDSTDTQY
NA,TRBJ2-3,TRBV11-2,ASSLGSALTDTQY
NA,TRBJ1-4,TRBV30,LGFGVNEKLF
NA,TRBJ2-3,TRBV29-1,SGLATDTQY
NA,TRBJ2-6,TRBV5-6,ASSPQHASGANVLT
NA,TRBJ2-7,TRBV5-5,ASSPGAEYEQY
NA,TRBJ2-1,TRBV11-3,ASSSRRDKGTNEQF
NA,TRBJ2-3,TRBV6-5,ASTSPGTDTQY
NA,TRBJ2-5,TRBV27,ASITRPPQETQY
NA,TRBJ2-3,TRBV9,ASSVAGGLSTDTQY
NA,TRBJ2-3,TRBV3-1,ASSQDYRSDTQY
TRBD2,TRBJ2-3,TRBV20-1,SAPGLAERVTQY
TRBD2,TRBJ2-4,TRBV10-3,AIRFPGTSGRVKNIQY
NA,TRBJ2-4,TRBV14,ASGPARWGSTVAKNIQY
TRBD1,TRBJ1-1,TRBV5-8,ASSSGTVLMNTEAF
NA,TRBJ2-7,TRBV20-1,SASRDGADYEQY
NA,TRBJ2-7,TRBV28,ASSLMGGLSSYEQY
TRBD2,TRBJ2-7,TRBV7-9,ASSFGLAGAASYEQY
NA,TRBJ1-5,TRBV6-5,ASSYTRQAPQH
NA,TRBJ2-1,TRBV4-2,ASSQETQPRVDEQF
NA,TRBJ1-2,TRBV5-6,ASSSGQIRYGYT